This T cell receptor beta chain is from a study of T-cell memory formation after mild COVID-19. This clonotype was seen a few times. Its antigen is not known. CDR1 SGHTA and CDR2 FQGTGA come from the germline V gene. V lost 8 bases, J lost 4 bases, and 19 bases lay in between. The CDR3 length is 15 residues. From 5'RACE with constant-segment primers came TCR alpha and TCR beta cDNA libraries that carried sample barcodes and UMIs. TCRdb reprocessed the 5' RACE reads via MiXCR and lists one record per CDR3 protein. The data hold nearly 250,000 distinct CDR3 sequences, with 15% observed a single time. Study conclusions and caveats: CD8+ contracting clones occupied EMRA, while CD4+ ones occupied mainly CM and EM. Prior to infection, memory already included some responding clones, suggesting cross-reactive memory joined. Day 15 to 85 contracting clones showed balanced CD4/CD8; later expanders leaned CD4+.

This TCR was recovered from an adult woman who had mild COVID-19 (a few samples of this study predate the infection). Cell type and time point are not known. The chain links TRBV7-3 to TRBJ2-3; either TRBD1 or TRBD2 may supply D (5 bases each). The specimen sequenced was PBMCs or a T cell subset sorted from them (not recorded which). The CDR3 sequence is CASAPSPQGPDTQYF. Written as DNA, the CDR3 is TGTGCCAGCGCGCCGTCTCCCCAGGGACCAGATACGCAGTATTTT.